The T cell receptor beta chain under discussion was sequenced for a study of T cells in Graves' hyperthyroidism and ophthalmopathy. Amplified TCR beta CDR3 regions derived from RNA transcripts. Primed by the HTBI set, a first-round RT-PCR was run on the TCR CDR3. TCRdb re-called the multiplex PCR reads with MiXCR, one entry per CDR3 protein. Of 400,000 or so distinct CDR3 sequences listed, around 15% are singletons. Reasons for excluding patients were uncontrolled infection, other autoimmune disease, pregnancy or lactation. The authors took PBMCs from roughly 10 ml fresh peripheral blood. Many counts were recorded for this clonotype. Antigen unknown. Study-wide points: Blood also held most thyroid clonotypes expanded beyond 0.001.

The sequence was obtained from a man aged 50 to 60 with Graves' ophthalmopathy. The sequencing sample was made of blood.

In DNA, the CDR3 is TGCGCCAGCAGGAGTGACACTGAAGCTTTCTTT. Translated, it gives CASRSDTEAFF. The V call is TRBV5-1, the J call TRBJ1-1; D gene unclear. V was pared by 5 bases and J by 3 bases, with 5 bases between. This CDR3 is 11 amino acids long. Looked up from germline, CDR1 is SGHRS and CDR2 is YFSETQ.